This TCR beta chain emerged from a study of a mutant IDH1 vaccine in newly diagnosed glioma. Study-wide context: Participants attended visit V12, the safety follow-up, at week 35, and then attended visit V13 at week 47.

The CDR3 length is 15 residues. CDR1 and CDR2 from the germline V gene are SGHDT and YYEEEE. Trimming removed 0 bases at V and 4 bases at J, with 13 bases between. With regard to this clone: Its specificity is unknown.

Noted time point: week 47, end of study. Each vaccine dose was 300 ug of mutant IDH1 20-mer peptide, with topical imiquimod. Astrocytomas that were new, WHO grade 3 or 4, IDH1-mutant and ATRX-lost were present in the donors. Data came from immunoSEQ multiplex PCR; TCRdb stores just in-frame clones and leaves some out. The table includes 45,000 to 65,000 clones, about 61% detected once. The specimen was peripheral blood mononuclear cells (PBMCs), collected from a glioma patient whose treatment included an IDH1 peptide vaccine. The rearrangement links TRBV5-6 to TRBJ1-1; the D is unclear. This receptor was obtained from a man aged 35-49 years with glioma. Some clones in this sample may be carry-over from other donors' samples. The CDR3 DNA sequence: TGTGCCAGCAGCTTGGGCGGGGAATCGGTCACTGAAGCTTTCTTT. Its protein product is CASSLGGESVTEAFF.